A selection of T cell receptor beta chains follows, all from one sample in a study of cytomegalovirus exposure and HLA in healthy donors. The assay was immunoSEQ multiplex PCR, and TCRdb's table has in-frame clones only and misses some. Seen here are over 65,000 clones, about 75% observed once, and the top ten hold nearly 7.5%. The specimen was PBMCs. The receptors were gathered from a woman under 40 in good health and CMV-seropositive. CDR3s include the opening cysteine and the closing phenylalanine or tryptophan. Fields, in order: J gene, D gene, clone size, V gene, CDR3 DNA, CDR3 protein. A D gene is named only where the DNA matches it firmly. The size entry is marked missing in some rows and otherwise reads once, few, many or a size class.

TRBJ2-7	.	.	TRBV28	TGTGCCAGCAGTTTGTCAGGGGACACCTACGAGCAGTACTTC	CASSLSGDTYEQYF
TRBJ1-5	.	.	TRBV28	TGTGCCAGCAGTTTACTCCAGGGGAGCAATCAGCCCCAGCATTTT	CASSLLQGSNQPQHF
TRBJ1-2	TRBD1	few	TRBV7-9	TGTTCCAGCAGCTCTACCCCTAGGGGACAGCAAGCCGCTTATGGCTACACCTTC	CSSSSTPRGQQAAYGYTF
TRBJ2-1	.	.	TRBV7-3	TGTGCCAGCAGCTTTTCATCAGGGTTTGGGCAGTTCTTC	CASSFSSGFGQFF
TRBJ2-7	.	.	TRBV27	TGTGCCAGCAGTCTAAACAGGGCTGGGGACGAGCAGTACTTC	CASSLNRAGDEQYF
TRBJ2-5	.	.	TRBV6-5	TGTGCCAGCAGTTACGGTTCAGGGGATAGTTATGAGACCCAGTACTTC	CASSYGSGDSYETQYF
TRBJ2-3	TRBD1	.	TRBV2	TGTGCCAGAGGGACAGGGCACACAGATACGCAGTATTTT	CARGTGHTDTQYF
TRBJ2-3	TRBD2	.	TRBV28	TGTGCCAGCAGTATACAGTCTAGCGGGAGTGTAGATACGCAGTATTTT	CASSIQSSGSVDTQYF
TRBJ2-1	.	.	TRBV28	TGTGCCAGCAGTCCCGGAGGGTCGGGTAACAATGAGCAGTTCTTC	CASSPGGSGNNEQFF
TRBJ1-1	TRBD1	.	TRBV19	TGTGCCAGTAGAGGGACAGGGGGTACTGAAGCTTTCTTT	CASRGTGGTEAFF
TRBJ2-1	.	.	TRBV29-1	TGCAGCGTTCAGCGGATGGATGAGCAGTTCTTC	CSVQRMDEQFF
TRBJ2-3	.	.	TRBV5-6	TGTGCCAGCAGCCCTCCGACAGGATCCAGATGGGATACGCAGTATTTT	CASSPPTGSRWDTQYF
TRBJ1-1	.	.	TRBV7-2	TGTGCCAGCAGCTCCAGACAGGCTATGAACACTGAAGCTTTCTTT	CASSSRQAMNTEAFF
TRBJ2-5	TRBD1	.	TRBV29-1	TGCAGCGTTGAATTGACAGGGCTGGTGGAAGAGACCCAGTACTTC	CSVELTGLVEETQYF
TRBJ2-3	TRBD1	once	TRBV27	TGTGCCAGCAGTACCTTCGTGACAGGGAAGTATGATACGCAGTATTTT	CASSTFVTGKYDTQYF
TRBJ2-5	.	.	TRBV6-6	TGTGCCAGCAGTTACTCGAGGCGTAGACTAATACGGGAGCAGTACTTC	CASSYSRRRLIREQYF
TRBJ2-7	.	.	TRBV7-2	TGTGCCAGCAGCCCCCAGGGGCTCGGGTCCTACGAGCAGTACTTC	CASSPQGLGSYEQYF
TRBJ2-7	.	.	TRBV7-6	TGTGCCAGCAGCTTAGGACCGGGAGACGAGCAGTACTTC	CASSLGPGDEQYF
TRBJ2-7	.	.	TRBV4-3	TGCGCCAGCAGCCAAGCGAGGGCATCCTACGAGCAGTACTTC	CASSQARASYEQYF
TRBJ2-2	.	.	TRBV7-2	TGTGCCAGCAGCTTAGATCAGGGGAACACCGGGGAGCTGTTTTTT	CASSLDQGNTGELFF
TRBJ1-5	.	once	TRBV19	TGTGCCAGTAGTACTTCGACAGGCCGAAATCAGCCCCAGCATTTT	CASSTSTGRNQPQHF
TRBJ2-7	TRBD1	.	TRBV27	TGTGCCAGCAGTTTAGTACCAGGGGGCTCGTACGAGCAGTACTTC	CASSLVPGGSYEQYF
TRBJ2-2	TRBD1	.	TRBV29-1	TGCAGCGTCGGGACAGGGGGAGTCACCGGGGAGCTGTTTTTT	CSVGTGGVTGELFF
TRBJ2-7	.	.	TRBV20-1	TGCAGTGCCGGACACGGGGGCGAGCAGTACTTC	CSAGHGGEQYF
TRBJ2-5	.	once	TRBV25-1	TGTGCCAGCAGTGAAAGGGACTGGTACCAAGAGACCCAGTACTTC	CASSERDWYQETQYF
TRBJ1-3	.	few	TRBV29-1	TGCAGCGTTTCACTTGGAAACACCATATATTTT	CSVSLGNTIYF
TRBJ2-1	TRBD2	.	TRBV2	TGTGCCAGCAGTGAAGGCGGGAGTGGCAATGAGCAGTTCTTC	CASSEGGSGNEQFF
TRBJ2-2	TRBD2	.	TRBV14	TGTGCCAGCAGCCAAGGGTCAGCGGGATTCGGGGAGCTGTTTTTT	CASSQGSAGFGELFF
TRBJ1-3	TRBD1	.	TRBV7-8	TGTGCCAGCAGCTTGGGTACAGGGGCCAGCTCTGGAAACACCATATATTTT	CASSLGTGASSGNTIYF
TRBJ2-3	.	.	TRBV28	TGTGCCAGCTCGGGACTGAACACAGATACGCAGTATTTT	CASSGLNTDTQYF
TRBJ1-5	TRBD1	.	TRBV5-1	TGCGCCAGCAGCTTGGAGACAGGGAATCAGCCCCAGCATTTT	CASSLETGNQPQHF
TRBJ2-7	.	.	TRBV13	TGTGCCAGCAGCTTAGGCCTTACAGGGTTGGCCTACGAGCAGTACTTC	CASSLGLTGLAYEQYF